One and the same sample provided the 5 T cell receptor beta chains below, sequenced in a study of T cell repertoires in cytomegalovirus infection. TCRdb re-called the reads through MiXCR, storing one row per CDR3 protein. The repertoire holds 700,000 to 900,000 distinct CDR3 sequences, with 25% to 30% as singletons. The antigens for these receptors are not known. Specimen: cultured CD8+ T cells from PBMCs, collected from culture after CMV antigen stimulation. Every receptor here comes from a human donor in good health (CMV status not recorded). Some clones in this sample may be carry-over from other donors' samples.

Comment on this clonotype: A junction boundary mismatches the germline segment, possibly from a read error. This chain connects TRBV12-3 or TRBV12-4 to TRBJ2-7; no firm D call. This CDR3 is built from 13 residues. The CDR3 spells CASRLGGSYEQYF. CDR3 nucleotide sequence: TGTGCCAGCCGTTTAGGCGGATCCTACGAGCAGTACTTC.

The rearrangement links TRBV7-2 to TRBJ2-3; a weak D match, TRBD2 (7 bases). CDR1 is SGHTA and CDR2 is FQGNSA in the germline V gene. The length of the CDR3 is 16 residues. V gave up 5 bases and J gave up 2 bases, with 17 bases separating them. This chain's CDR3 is CASSQREGGDTDTQYF. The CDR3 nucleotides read TGTGCCAGCAGCCAGCGAGAGGGGGGGGACACAGATACGCAGTATTTT.

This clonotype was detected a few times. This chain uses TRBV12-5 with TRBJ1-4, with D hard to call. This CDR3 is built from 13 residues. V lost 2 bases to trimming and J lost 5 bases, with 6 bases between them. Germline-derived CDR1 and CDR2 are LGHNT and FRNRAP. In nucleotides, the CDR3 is TGTGCTAGTGGTTTGACCTCAAATGAAAAACTGTTTTTT. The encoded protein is CASGLTSNEKLFF. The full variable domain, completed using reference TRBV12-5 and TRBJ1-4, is DARVTQTPRHKVTEMGQEVTMRCQPILGHNTVFWYRQTMMQGLELLAYFRNRAPLDDSGMPKDRFSAEMPDATLATLKIQPSEPRDSAVYFCASGLTSNEKLFFGSGTQLSVL.

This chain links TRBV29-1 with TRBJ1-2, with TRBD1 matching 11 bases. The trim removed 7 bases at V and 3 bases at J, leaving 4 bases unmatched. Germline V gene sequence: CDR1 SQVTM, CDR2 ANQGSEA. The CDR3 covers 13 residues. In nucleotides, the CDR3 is TGCAGCGGCGCGGGACAGGGGGACTATGGCTACACCTTC. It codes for CSGAGQGDYGYTF.

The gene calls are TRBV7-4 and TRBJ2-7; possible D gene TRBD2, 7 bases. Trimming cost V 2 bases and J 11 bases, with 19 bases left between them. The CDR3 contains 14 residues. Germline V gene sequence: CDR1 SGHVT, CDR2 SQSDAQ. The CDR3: CASSLSSEGGGKYF. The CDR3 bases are TGTGCCAGCAGCTTATCCTCGGAAGGGGGGGGCAAGTACTTC. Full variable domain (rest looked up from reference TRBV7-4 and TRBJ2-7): GAGVSQSPRYKVAKRGRDVALRCDSISGHVTLYWYRQTLGQGSEVLTYSQSDAQRDKSGRPSGRFSAERPERSVSTLKIQRTEQGDSAVYLCASSLSSEGGGKYFGPGTRLTVT.